The present entry profiles one T cell receptor beta chain with its context. Its antigen is not identified. The record originates from a study of monozygotic twins with inflammatory bowel disease. TCRdb re-analyzed the 5' RACE reads; it lists each CDR3 protein once, without DNA. The sample totals around 410,000 distinct CDR3 sequences. Whole-study results and caveats: Repertoires of patients may have been made more variable by differing immunosuppressive treatments.

The specimen sequenced was blood. The receptor was isolated from a human donor with ulcerative colitis or Crohn's disease, or a healthy co-twin of an affected twin (not recorded which).

The CDR3 sequence: CASSLDWGFTEAFF. The chain recombines TRBV11-2 with TRBJ1-1; TCRdb's assignment of TRBD1 cannot be checked, as there is no DNA. Germline CDR1 and CDR2: SGHAT and FQNNGV. This CDR3 is 14 amino acids long.